The present entry profiles one T cell receptor (beta chain) with its context. This specimen comes from a study of blood T cell repertoires in COVID-19. Study in general: The samples span acute and convalescent COVID-19 from the United States, Italy and Spain. The cDNA or gDNA used as material had been derived from T cells, B-cell-depleted T cells, or PBMCs.

Data came from immunoSEQ multiplex PCR; TCRdb stores just in-frame clones and leaves some out. In the table there are about 59,000 clones, about four fifths of which are singletons. Germline V gene sequence: CDR1 KGHSH, CDR2 LQKENI. With 0 bases removed from V and 10 bases from J, the gap between germline ends came to 16 bases. The CDR3 loop spans 16 amino acids. The J gene is TRBJ1-6, the V gene TRBV18; unclear D gene. The receptor's source is an elderly woman with acute or convalescent COVID-19. The specimen was peripheral blood. The CDR3, as DNA: TGTGCCAGCTCACCACCGACAACAGTTGGGCCGTCACCCCTCCACTTT. Encoded protein: CASSPPTTVGPSPLHF.